This T cell receptor beta chain was observed in a study of T cell responses to AZD1222 COVID-19 vaccine. Findings and limits, study-wide: The study found Spike-specific TCR breadth and depth rose after two AZD1222 doses. Baseline testing showed seropositivity in only a handful of AZD1222 recipients. Clonal diversity may have been underestimated, and the donors were mostly white British, with more females than males. Repertoire sampling happened only post peak T cell response.

Comment on this clone: Antigen: not known.

Produced via immunoSEQ multiplex PCR; TCRdb's table is partial and in-frame only. Of 90,000 to 95,000 clones listed, roughly 84% are singletons. V was clipped by 11 bases and J by 2 bases, with 15 bases between them. The CDR3 is 13 amino acids. CDR1 SGHDN and CDR2 FVKESK come from the germline V gene. The sample here was peripheral blood, taken on day 0 of AZD1222 vaccination. This sequence joins TRBV14 and TRBJ2-5; perhaps TRBD2 as D (5 bases). The clonotype was recovered from an adult in good health. The CDR3 region is CAERESYQETQYF. CDR3 DNA sequence: TGTGCCGAGAGGGAGTCCTATCAAGAGACCCAGTACTTC.